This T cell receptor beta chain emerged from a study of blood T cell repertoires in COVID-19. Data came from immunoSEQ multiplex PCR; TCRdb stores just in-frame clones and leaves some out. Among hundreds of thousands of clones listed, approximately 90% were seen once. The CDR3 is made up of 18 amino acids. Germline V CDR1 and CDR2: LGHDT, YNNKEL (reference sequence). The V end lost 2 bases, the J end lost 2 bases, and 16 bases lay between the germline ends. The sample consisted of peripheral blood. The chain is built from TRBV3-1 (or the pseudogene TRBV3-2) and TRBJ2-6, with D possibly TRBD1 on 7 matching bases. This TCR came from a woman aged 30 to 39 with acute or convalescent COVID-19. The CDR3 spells CASSQRQGLEAGANVLTF. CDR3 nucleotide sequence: TGTGCCAGCAGCCAACGACAGGGACTCGAGGCTGGGGCCAACGTCCTGACTTTC.